These 25 T cell receptor beta chains were all obtained from the same sample, sequenced in a study of blood T cell repertoires in COVID-19. Profiling relied on immunoSEQ multiplex PCR, and the TCRdb table lists in-frame clones only, not all of them. This sample has approximately 150,000 clones; 84% occur once, and the top ten carry around 3.9%. Material: PBMCs or T cells enriched from blood (not recorded which). The receptors stem from a man in his forties or fifties in a cohort exposed to, infected with or recovered from COVID-19 (not recorded which).

The chain employs TRBV10-1 and TRBJ2-7, with D tentatively TRBD2 (5 bases). There are 13 residues in the CDR3. V gave up 4 bases and J gave up 4 bases, with 11 bases separating them. Germline assignment: CDR1 WNHNN and CDR2 SYGVQD (reference sequence). The CDR3 protein is CASSGGYGYEQYF. CDR3 nucleotide sequence: TGCGCCAGCAGTGGAGGGTACGGGTACGAGCAGTACTTC.

The CDR3 DNA sequence: TGTGCCAGCAGCGCGACTAGCGGGAGATCCGGGGAGCTGTTTTTT. This sequence encodes CASSATSGRSGELFF. The rearrangement links TRBV7-3 to TRBJ2-2; TRBD2 matches at 12 bases. Germline-derived CDR1 and CDR2 are SGHTA and FQGTGA. This CDR3 spans 15 amino acids. Losses at the gene ends were 5 bases for V and 6 bases for J; bases not matched to a gene: 4.

This clone was recorded once. The chain employs TRBV6-5 and TRBJ1-4; possible D gene TRBD1, 6 bases. V lost 5 bases, J lost 12 bases, and 16 bases lay in between. The germline gives CDR1 MNHEY, CDR2 SVGAGI. The CDR3 loop spans 13 amino acids. The CDR3 sequence: CASSRDDRTELFF. For the CDR3, the DNA is TGTGCCAGCAGTCGAGACGACCGGACAGAACTGTTTTTT.

The V gene is TRBV7-9, the J gene TRBJ2-7; no definite D call. The CDR3 is 15 amino acids. Between the trimmed V and J ends, which lost 5 bases and 2 bases, there was a span of 16 bases. Per germline, CDR1 SEHNR and CDR2 FQNEAQ (reference sequence). CDR3 sequence: CASSAPLGSTYEQYF. The CDR3 coding sequence is TGTGCCAGCAGCGCCCCTCTGGGCTCTACCTACGAGCAGTACTTC. The full variable domain, with the rest looked up from reference TRBV7-9 and TRBJ2-7, is DTGVSQNPRHKITKRGQNVTFRCDPISEHNRLYWYRQTLGQGPEFLTYFQNEAQLEKSRLLSDRFSAERPKGSFSTLEIQRTEQGDSAMYLCASSAPLGSTYEQYFGPGTRLTVT.

This chain connects TRBV13 to TRBJ1-1; D is uncertain. The ends were cut back, 0 bases at V and 6 bases at J, with 8 bases in the middle. From germline, CDR1 is PRHDT and CDR2 FYEKMQ (reference sequence). The CDR3 length is 13 residues. The CDR3 is CASSLGLGPEAFF. The CDR3 DNA sequence: TGTGCCAGCAGCTTAGGGCTGGGCCCTGAAGCTTTCTTT.

This clone was seen a few times. The CDR3: CASSGEGPSGYTF. For the CDR3, the DNA is TGTGCCAGCAGTGGTGAGGGCCCGAGTGGCTACACCTTC. This sequence joins TRBV3-1 (or the pseudogene TRBV3-2) and TRBJ1-2; D gene ambiguous. Germline CDR1 is LGHDT and CDR2 is YNNKEL (reference sequence). V was shortened by 6 bases and J by 7 bases, with 15 bases between the two germline ends. This CDR3 is 13 amino acids long.

The chain couples TRBV19 to TRBJ1-1; D is uncertain. The CDR3 extends over 14 amino acids. V was pared by 4 bases and J by 5 bases, with 14 bases between. The germline CDR1 and CDR2 sequences are LNHDA and SQIVND (reference sequence). The CDR3 reads CASSRAPSWTEAFF. Written as DNA, the CDR3 is TGTGCCAGTAGTAGGGCCCCCTCCTGGACTGAAGCTTTCTTT.

V gene TRBV12-3 or TRBV12-4 combines with J gene TRBJ1-1; tentatively, D is TRBD1 (5 bases). The V gene lost 6 bases and the J gene lost 4 bases, with 9 bases spanning the gap. The CDR3 contains 12 residues. The chain's CDR3 is CASSRVRTEAFF. The DNA of the CDR3 is TGTGCCAGCAGCAGGGTACGCACTGAAGCTTTCTTT.

This clone was counted a single time. The chain employs TRBV9 and TRBJ1-3; D gene unclear. The CDR3 loop spans 13 amino acids. Between the trimmed V and J ends, which lost 4 bases and 8 bases, there was a span of 13 bases. Germline assignment: CDR1 SGDLS and CDR2 YYNGEE. The CDR3 is CASSRDPWDTIYF. Here the CDR3 DNA reads TGTGCCAGCAGCCGGGATCCCTGGGACACCATATATTTT.

This chain connects TRBV9 to TRBJ2-3, with D possibly being TRBD2 (6 bases). The V gene's germline CDR1 is SGDLS and CDR2 YYNGEE. V was clipped by 3 bases and J by 6 bases, with 11 bases between them. The CDR3 runs to 13 residues. CDR3 loop: CASSARLVDTQYF. CDR3 DNA sequence: TGTGCCAGCAGCGCCCGACTAGTGGATACGCAGTATTTT.

This chain uses TRBV7-9 with TRBJ2-5; 10 bases match TRBD2. This CDR3 region has 15 residues. CDR1 is SEHNR, CDR2 FQNEAQ, per germline (reference sequence). The J segment lost 5 bases and the V segment lost 5 bases, leaving 8 bases of the junction unmatched. In DNA form, the CDR3 reads TGTGCCAGCAGCAAGTCTAGCGGGGGTACGGAGACCCAGTACTTC. Protein sequence: CASSKSSGGTETQYF.

V is TRBV5-1 and J is TRBJ2-2; D possibly corresponds to TRBD2 (6 bases). This CDR3 comprises 15 residues. V lost 4 bases, J lost 2 bases, and 12 bases lay in between. The germline V gene encodes CDR1 SGHRS and CDR2 YFSETQ. The CDR3: CASSLRDFNTGELFF. In DNA form, the CDR3 reads TGCGCCAGCAGCCTCAGGGACTTCAACACCGGGGAGCTGTTTTTT.

The chain is built from TRBV27 and TRBJ2-3; 16 nucleotides line up with TRBD2. Germline V gene data show CDR1 as MNHEY and CDR2 as SMNVEV (reference sequence). V dropped 5 bases and J dropped 3; count of bases not matched to a gene: 11. The CDR3 spans 19 residues. CDR3 nucleotide sequence: TGTGCCAGCAGTGGCTTCGGGACTAGCGGGAGGGAAAAAACAGATACGCAGTATTTT. It is translated as CASSGFGTSGREKTDTQYF.

This clone showed up just a few times. V and J are TRBV10-3 and TRBJ1-1; TRBD1 is a possible D gene (6 bases). The ends were cut back, 8 bases at V and 1 base at J, with 11 bases in the middle. The CDR3 runs to 13 residues. Germline V gene data show CDR1 as ENHRY and CDR2 as SYGVKD. This CDR3 reads CAIGRDTNTEAFF. The CDR3 bases are TGTGCCATCGGACGGGACACGAACACTGAAGCTTTCTTT.

The genes are TRBV28 and TRBJ1-1; D is unclear. The germline CDR1 and CDR2 sequences are MDHEN and SYDVKM. The CDR3 is 14 amino acids. V was pared by 0 bases and J by 10 bases, with 15 bases between. The CDR3 region is CASSLWAGSIGAFF. In DNA, the CDR3 is TGTGCCAGCAGTTTATGGGCGGGTTCCATCGGAGCTTTCTTT.

The chain uses TRBV29-1 and TRBJ1-2; TRBD1 aligns across 7 bases. This CDR3 is 11 amino acids long. Trimming at V came to 7 bases and at J to 6 bases, leaving 5 bases not matched to a gene. Germline CDR1 SQVTM, CDR2 ANQGSEA. The CDR3 loop is CSARDSNGYTF. CDR3 nucleotides: TGCAGCGCTAGGGACAGCAATGGCTACACCTTC.

CDR3 loop: CASSSIRNTEAFF. The CDR3 DNA reads TGTGCCAGCAGCTCAATCAGGAACACTGAAGCTTTCTTT. V usage is TRBV7-2 and J usage is TRBJ1-1; no clear D. The length of the CDR3 is 13 residues. V was pared by 4 bases and J by 1 base, with 7 bases between. Germline lookup yields CDR1 SGHTA and CDR2 FQGNSA.

The chain carries TRBV5-1 and TRBJ2-7; the match to TRBD1 covers 9 bases. The V gene's germline CDR1 is SGHRS and CDR2 YFSETQ. Losses at the gene ends were 4 bases for V and 3 bases for J; bases not matched to a gene: 11. The CDR3 extends over 16 amino acids. The CDR3 coding sequence is TGCGCCAGCAGCCCAGGACAGGGGATCAAAGGCTACGAGCAGTACTTC. This codes for CASSPGQGIKGYEQYF. The entire variable domain, with the rest obtained from reference TRBV5-1 and TRBJ2-7, is as follows: KAGVTQTPRYLIKTRGQQVTLSCSPISGHRSVSWYQQTPGQGLQFLFEYFSETQRNKGNFPGRFSGRQFSNSRSEMNVSTLELGDSALYLCASSPGQGIKGYEQYFGPGTRLTVT.

The chain has TRBV25-1 and TRBJ1-2, with D possibly TRBD1 on 5 matching bases. The V end was cut by 6 bases, the J end by 0 bases, with 8 bases between. This CDR3 spans 13 amino acids. Per the germline V gene, CDR1 is MGHDK and CDR2 is SYGVNS. The CDR3 is CASSQGSNYGYTF. The CDR3 coding sequence is TGTGCCAGCAGCCAGGGTTCTAACTATGGCTACACCTTC.

This chain connects TRBV2 to TRBJ2-7; 10 bases fit TRBD1. Germline V gene lookup returns CDR1 SNHLY and CDR2 FYNNEI. V was pared by 7 bases and J by 7 bases, with 10 bases of the junction left unmatched. This CDR3 is built from 14 residues. CDR3 DNA sequence: TGTGCCAGCAACGACAGGGGGCAGGGAGAGGAGCAGTACTTC. This codes for CASNDRGQGEEQYF.

In DNA, the CDR3 is TGTGCCAGCAGCCACCGGCGGGGGGTTAGCGGGGGCCCAGATACGCAGTATTTT. Amino acid sequence: CASSHRRGVSGGPDTQYF. The V and J genes are TRBV7-9 and TRBJ2-3; 9 nucleotides agree with TRBD2. The V gene's germline CDR1 is SEHNR and CDR2 FQNEAQ (reference sequence). The CDR3 runs 18 residues. V dropped 5 bases and J dropped 4; count of bases not matched to a gene: 16.

A single count supports this clone. V and J are TRBV4-2 and TRBJ1-2, with 8 bases identical to TRBD1. CDR1 and CDR2 (germline): LGHNA, YNFKEQ. This CDR3 region has 15 residues. V gave up 1 base and J gave up 7 bases; unmatched junction bases: 8. The CDR3 DNA sequence: TGTGCCAGCAGCCAAGGGGACAGGACAGAGGCTGGCTACACCTTC. Its protein is CASSQGDRTEAGYTF.

The chain combines TRBV4-3 with TRBJ2-7; 9 bases align to TRBD1. Germline values: CDR1 LGHNA, CDR2 YSLEER. V was pared by 1 base and J by 5 bases, with 9 bases of the junction left unmatched. The CDR3 has 16 residues. CDR3 DNA sequence: TGCGCCAGCAGCCAAGCGACCGGGACAGGGTTGAACGAGCAGTACTTC. Translation: CASSQATGTGLNEQYF.

The chain joins TRBV11-2 to TRBJ1-1; a possible D gene is TRBD1 (5 bases). Per the germline V gene, CDR1 is SGHAT and CDR2 is FQNNGV. This CDR3 is 14 amino acids long. The ends were cut back, 1 base at V and 5 bases at J, with 11 bases in the middle. The CDR3, as DNA: TGTGCCAGCAGCTTAGTCCAGGGATGGACTGAAGCTTTCTTT. Translation: CASSLVQGWTEAFF.

The V gene is TRBV5-1, the J gene TRBJ2-2; the D gene is possibly TRBD2 (6 bases). Looked up from germline, CDR1 is SGHRS and CDR2 is YFSETQ. The CDR3 contains 13 residues. The V end was cut by 2 bases, the J end by 6 bases, with 8 bases between. The DNA for the CDR3 is TGCGCCAGCAGCTTCGGGGGACCCGGGGAGCTGTTTTTT. Translated: CASSFGGPGELFF.